This T cell receptor beta chain was sequenced for a study of graft-versus-host responses after intestinal transplantation. The CDR3 loop spans 12 amino acids. CDR1 and CDR2 from the germline V gene are MNHEY and SVGAGI. V lost 2 bases, J lost 10 bases, and 11 bases lay in between. Worth noting for this clone: What it binds is not known.

Measured with immunoSEQ multiplex PCR; TCRdb has only the in-frame clones, and not every one. The sample consists of roughly 130,000 clones, roughly 91% of them appearing once. Study-wide results and caveats: Early HvG declines after transplant were associated with peak circulating GvH clone levels.

This chain links TRBV6-5 with TRBJ1-1, with D maybe TRBD1 (5 bases). The receptor's source is a human donor who received an intestinal transplant. This specimen consisted of unstimulated CD4+ T cells sorted from spleen or lymph node cells, obtained before intestinal transplant. CDR3 DNA: TGTGCCAGCAGTTACGCGGGGCCAGGAGCTTTCTTT. Amino acid sequence: CASSYAGPGAFF.